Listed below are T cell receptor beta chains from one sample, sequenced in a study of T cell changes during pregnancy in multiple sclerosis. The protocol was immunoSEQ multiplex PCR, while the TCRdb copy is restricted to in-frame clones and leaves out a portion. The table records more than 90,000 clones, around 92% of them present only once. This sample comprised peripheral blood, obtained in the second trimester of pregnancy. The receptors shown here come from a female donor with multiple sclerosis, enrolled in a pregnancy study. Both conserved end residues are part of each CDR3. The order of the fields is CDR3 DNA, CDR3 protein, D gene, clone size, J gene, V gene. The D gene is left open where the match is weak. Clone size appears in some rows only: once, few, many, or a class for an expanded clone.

CDR3nt: TGTGCCAGCAGCAGCGAAGGGGGATCCTACAATGAGCAGTTCTTC; CDR3aa: CASSSEGGSYNEQFF; d_gene: NA; abundance: NA; j_gene: TRBJ2-1; v_gene: TRBV7-3
CDR3nt: TGCAGCGTTGAGGGACAGGGGGCCGGGTTCGGGGAGCTGTTTTTT; CDR3aa: CSVEGQGAGFGELFF; d_gene: TRBD1; abundance: NA; j_gene: TRBJ2-2; v_gene: TRBV29-1
CDR3nt: TGTGCCAGCAGCCCCCCGGGACAGTGGCGAGATACGCAGTATTTT; CDR3aa: CASSPPGQWRDTQYF; d_gene: TRBD1; abundance: NA; j_gene: TRBJ2-3; v_gene: TRBV14
CDR3nt: TGTGCCAGCAGCCGACTGGGGACAGGGGGGGATGAAAAACTGTTTTTT; CDR3aa: CASSRLGTGGDEKLFF; d_gene: TRBD1; abundance: NA; j_gene: TRBJ1-4; v_gene: TRBV4-2
CDR3nt: TGTGCCAGCAGCCATCGTGGGGCAAACACTGAAGCTTTCTTT; CDR3aa: CASSHRGANTEAFF; d_gene: NA; abundance: NA; j_gene: TRBJ1-1; v_gene: TRBV4-2
CDR3nt: TGTGCCAGCAGCGTAGTGGGCGGGAGCTGGCCGGGGGATACGCAGTATTTT; CDR3aa: CASSVVGGSWPGDTQYF; d_gene: TRBD2; abundance: NA; j_gene: TRBJ2-3; v_gene: TRBV9
CDR3nt: TGCGCCAGCAGCTGGACTGGGACCGGGGAGCTGTTTTTT; CDR3aa: CASSWTGTGELFF; d_gene: NA; abundance: NA; j_gene: TRBJ2-2; v_gene: TRBV4-1
CDR3nt: TGTGCCAGCAGTTACTCCTCCCCTCCAGGGAATGAGCAGTTCTTC; CDR3aa: CASSYSSPPGNEQFF; d_gene: NA; abundance: once; j_gene: TRBJ2-1; v_gene: TRBV6-5
CDR3nt: TGTGCCACCGAAGCTAGCGGGAGCTCCGCCGGTTTGTGGTATTTT; CDR3aa: CATEASGSSAGLWYF; d_gene: TRBD2; abundance: NA; j_gene: TRBJ2-3; v_gene: TRBV28
CDR3nt: TGTGCCAGCAGCTTAACTAGCGGGAGGTCAGGGACCCAGTACTTC; CDR3aa: CASSLTSGRSGTQYF; d_gene: TRBD2; abundance: NA; j_gene: TRBJ2-5; v_gene: TRBV11-1
CDR3nt: TGTGCCAGCACACCAGGGGGAGGAGGAGAGACCCAGTACTTC; CDR3aa: CASTPGGGGETQYF; d_gene: NA; abundance: NA; j_gene: TRBJ2-5; v_gene: TRBV2
CDR3nt: TGTGCCATCAGTGGGGTCCCGGGAGTGGAAGAGACCCAGTACTTC; CDR3aa: CAISGVPGVEETQYF; d_gene: NA; abundance: once; j_gene: TRBJ2-5; v_gene: TRBV10-3
CDR3nt: TGTGCCAGCAGTCTACAAAAACCCGTAAACGGGGCCCAGTACTTC; CDR3aa: CASSLQKPVNGAQYF; d_gene: NA; abundance: NA; j_gene: TRBJ2-5; v_gene: TRBV28
CDR3nt: TGTGCCAGCAGCTTATCACTAAACACTGAAGCTTTCTTT; CDR3aa: CASSLSLNTEAFF; d_gene: NA; abundance: NA; j_gene: TRBJ1-1; v_gene: TRBV7-2
CDR3nt: TGCAGTGCAAAAGTCGCGGAGACCCAGTACTTC; CDR3aa: CSAKVAETQYF; d_gene: NA; abundance: NA; j_gene: TRBJ2-5; v_gene: TRBV20-1
CDR3nt: TGTGCCAGCAGCTACCCGGGACAGGGGATCAACGAGCAGTACTTC; CDR3aa: CASSYPGQGINEQYF; d_gene: TRBD1; abundance: NA; j_gene: TRBJ2-7; v_gene: TRBV6-5
CDR3nt: TGTGCCAGCAGTGAATACCTCGGGACAGACTTTGAAGCTTTCTTT; CDR3aa: CASSEYLGTDFEAFF; d_gene: TRBD1; abundance: NA; j_gene: TRBJ1-1; v_gene: TRBV25-1
CDR3nt: TGTGCCAGCAGTGTAGGAGCGGGAGGGTGGGCCAAAAACATTCAGTACTTC; CDR3aa: CASSVGAGGWAKNIQYF; d_gene: TRBD2; abundance: NA; j_gene: TRBJ2-4; v_gene: TRBV2
CDR3nt: TGTGCCAGCAAGCTACAGGGAAGCACAGATACGCAGTATTTT; CDR3aa: CASKLQGSTDTQYF; d_gene: NA; abundance: NA; j_gene: TRBJ2-3; v_gene: TRBV6-5
CDR3nt: TGTGCCAGCAGTTCTTCTGGGGCCAACGTCCTGACTTTC; CDR3aa: CASSSSGANVLTF; d_gene: NA; abundance: NA; j_gene: TRBJ2-6; v_gene: TRBV6-6
CDR3nt: TGTGCCATCAGTGCGGGTAGCGGGACTAACTATGGCTACACCTTC; CDR3aa: CAISAGSGTNYGYTF; d_gene: NA; abundance: once; j_gene: TRBJ1-2; v_gene: TRBV10-3
CDR3nt: TGTGCCAGCAGTCCCTTCGACAGGGGCTTCCTCAATCAGCCCCAGCATTTT; CDR3aa: CASSPFDRGFLNQPQHF; d_gene: TRBD1; abundance: NA; j_gene: TRBJ1-5; v_gene: TRBV27
CDR3nt: TGTGCCAGCAGCACACCGGGACAGGAAGTATATGGCTACACCTTC; CDR3aa: CASSTPGQEVYGYTF; d_gene: TRBD1; abundance: NA; j_gene: TRBJ1-2; v_gene: TRBV7-6
CDR3nt: TGTGCCAGCAGCTACTCCGGGACAGCACGACTCTATGGCTACACCTTC; CDR3aa: CASSYSGTARLYGYTF; d_gene: TRBD1; abundance: NA; j_gene: TRBJ1-2; v_gene: TRBV7-9
CDR3nt: TGTGCCAGCAGCTTTTCAGGGGACCAGCCCCAGCATTTT; CDR3aa: CASSFSGDQPQHF; d_gene: NA; abundance: NA; j_gene: TRBJ1-5; v_gene: TRBV7-2
CDR3nt: TGCAGCGTAACTAGCTCTACCTACAATGAGCAGTTCTTC; CDR3aa: CSVTSSTYNEQFF; d_gene: NA; abundance: NA; j_gene: TRBJ2-1; v_gene: TRBV29-1
CDR3nt: TGTGCCAGCAACTCGTCCCCCTGGAACACCATATATTTT; CDR3aa: CASNSSPWNTIYF; d_gene: NA; abundance: NA; j_gene: TRBJ1-3; v_gene: TRBV28
CDR3nt: TGCGCCAGCAGCCAAGCCACAGGCGGGACAGAAGAGACCCAGTACTTC; CDR3aa: CASSQATGGTEETQYF; d_gene: NA; abundance: NA; j_gene: TRBJ2-5; v_gene: TRBV4-3
CDR3nt: TGTGCCAGCAGCCCACCGGGACAGTTCTATGGCTACACCTTC; CDR3aa: CASSPPGQFYGYTF; d_gene: TRBD1; abundance: NA; j_gene: TRBJ1-2; v_gene: TRBV6-6
CDR3nt: TGTGCCAGCAGTTTGGCAGCTAACTATGGCTACACCTTC; CDR3aa: CASSLAANYGYTF; d_gene: NA; abundance: NA; j_gene: TRBJ1-2; v_gene: TRBV28
CDR3nt: TGTGCCAGCAGCATATCCTTATTTGAGACCCAGTACTTC; CDR3aa: CASSISLFETQYF; d_gene: NA; abundance: NA; j_gene: TRBJ2-5; v_gene: TRBV5-6
CDR3nt: TGTGCCAGCAGCTTAGGTCCGGGACAGGGGGAAGGCGAGCAGTACTTC; CDR3aa: CASSLGPGQGEGEQYF; d_gene: TRBD1; abundance: NA; j_gene: TRBJ2-7; v_gene: TRBV7-6
CDR3nt: TGTGCCACCAGCCACCCCGCGGAGAATGAGCAGTTCTTC; CDR3aa: CATSHPAENEQFF; d_gene: NA; abundance: NA; j_gene: TRBJ2-1; v_gene: TRBV15
CDR3nt: TGTGCCAGCAGTTACTCGGGACTAGCGGGATTGTATGAGCAGTTCTTC; CDR3aa: CASSYSGLAGLYEQFF; d_gene: TRBD2; abundance: NA; j_gene: TRBJ2-1; v_gene: TRBV6-5
CDR3nt: TGTGCCAGCAGTAAACCGGGTGCGGGAAATGAGCAGTTCTTC; CDR3aa: CASSKPGAGNEQFF; d_gene: NA; abundance: NA; j_gene: TRBJ2-1; v_gene: TRBV25-1
CDR3nt: TGCGCCAGCAGCCAAGAAGGTCATAGCGGGAGGGCCGGAAGTAATGAGCAGTTCTTC; CDR3aa: CASSQEGHSGRAGSNEQFF; d_gene: TRBD2; abundance: NA; j_gene: TRBJ2-1; v_gene: TRBV4-1
CDR3nt: TGTGCCAGCAGCTCAACTAGCGCCATACCCTACAATGAGCAGTTCTTC; CDR3aa: CASSSTSAIPYNEQFF; d_gene: TRBD2; abundance: NA; j_gene: TRBJ2-1; v_gene: TRBV11-3
CDR3nt: TGCGCCAGCAGCCGCGAAGACAGGGGTAGTGGCTACACCTTC; CDR3aa: CASSREDRGSGYTF; d_gene: TRBD1; abundance: NA; j_gene: TRBJ1-2; v_gene: TRBV4-1
CDR3nt: TGTGCCAGCAGCTCTACTGTTTTTACCGGGACAGGGAACACCGGGGAGCTGTTTTTT; CDR3aa: CASSSTVFTGTGNTGELFF; d_gene: TRBD1; abundance: NA; j_gene: TRBJ2-2; v_gene: TRBV7-9
CDR3nt: TGTGCCAGCATCCCTGTCAAGAGCGGGAGTGCTAGCGAGCAGTACTTC; CDR3aa: CASIPVKSGSASEQYF; d_gene: TRBD2; abundance: NA; j_gene: TRBJ2-7; v_gene: TRBV27
CDR3nt: TGTGCCAGCATGAGGGGGGGGGCTAGCAATCAGCCCCAGCATTTT; CDR3aa: CASMRGGASNQPQHF; d_gene: NA; abundance: NA; j_gene: TRBJ1-5; v_gene: TRBV27
CDR3nt: TGTGCCACCAGCAGAGATCAGAATCCCGGGGAGCTGTTTTTT; CDR3aa: CATSRDQNPGELFF; d_gene: NA; abundance: NA; j_gene: TRBJ2-2; v_gene: TRBV15
CDR3nt: TGTGCCAGCAGCCGGGGGGTTGAGCAGTTCTTC; CDR3aa: CASSRGVEQFF; d_gene: TRBD2; abundance: once; j_gene: TRBJ2-1; v_gene: TRBV7-9
CDR3nt: TGTGCCAGTAGTATTGGGGGACTAGCGGGGATCTACGAGCAGTACTTC; CDR3aa: CASSIGGLAGIYEQYF; d_gene: TRBD2; abundance: NA; j_gene: TRBJ2-7; v_gene: TRBV19
CDR3nt: TGTGCCAGCAGCCAAGGACTAGCGGACTACAATGAGCAGTTCTTC; CDR3aa: CASSQGLADYNEQFF; d_gene: TRBD2; abundance: NA; j_gene: TRBJ2-1; v_gene: TRBV4-2
CDR3nt: TGTGCCAGTAGAGGGGATCACGGGACTCAAGAGACCCAGTACTTC; CDR3aa: CASRGDHGTQETQYF; d_gene: NA; abundance: once; j_gene: TRBJ2-5; v_gene: TRBV19
CDR3nt: TGTGCCAGCAGCGGCGGGCCAAGGGCAAACGAGCAGTACTTC; CDR3aa: CASSGGPRANEQYF; d_gene: NA; abundance: NA; j_gene: TRBJ2-7; v_gene: TRBV9
CDR3nt: TGTGCCAGCAGCCAAGACAGATACCAAGAGACCCAGTACTTC; CDR3aa: CASSQDRYQETQYF; d_gene: NA; abundance: NA; j_gene: TRBJ2-5; v_gene: TRBV5-4
CDR3nt: TGTGCCAGTCGGTTTACGGGGGGCGGTAATTCACCCCTCCACTTT; CDR3aa: CASRFTGGGNSPLHF; d_gene: NA; abundance: NA; j_gene: TRBJ1-6; v_gene: TRBV4-2
CDR3nt: TGTGCCAGCAGCCCCCCTGGGGGGTGGGAGCAGTACTTC; CDR3aa: CASSPPGGWEQYF; d_gene: NA; abundance: NA; j_gene: TRBJ2-7; v_gene: TRBV9
CDR3nt: TGTGCCAGCAGCTTGGGACAGGGGATAGGTCAGCCCCAGCATTTT; CDR3aa: CASSLGQGIGQPQHF; d_gene: TRBD1; abundance: NA; j_gene: TRBJ1-5; v_gene: TRBV5-6
CDR3nt: TGTGCCAGCAACAGGAACACTGAAGCTTTCTTT; CDR3aa: CASNRNTEAFF; d_gene: NA; abundance: NA; j_gene: TRBJ1-1; v_gene: TRBV2
CDR3nt: TGTGCAAGTCGCCCCTATTGGCGGCCCAACCCGGGACAGGGTCATGAAAAACTGTTTTTT; CDR3aa: CASRPYWRPNPGQGHEKLFF; d_gene: NA; abundance: NA; j_gene: TRBJ1-4; v_gene: TRBV12-2
CDR3nt: TGTGCCAGCAGCCAAGAGGGGCTCGGGAGTGGTGAAAAACTGTTTTTT; CDR3aa: CASSQEGLGSGEKLFF; d_gene: NA; abundance: NA; j_gene: TRBJ1-4; v_gene: TRBV4-2